The 6 T cell receptor beta chains below come from one sample, sequenced in a study of cytomegalovirus exposure and HLA in healthy donors. The PCR had 60 Vbeta and 13 Jbeta primers. Assay: immunoSEQ multiplex PCR; the TCRdb copy retains only in-frame clones and omits some. The table includes around 150,000 clones, 75% to 80% detected once. Sequenced sample: PBMCs. The receptors originated from a woman in her fifties or sixties in good health and CMV-seronegative.

The V gene is TRBV28, the J gene TRBJ1-5; 7 bases fit TRBD1. Germline assignment: CDR1 MDHEN and CDR2 SYDVKM. V was clipped by 6 bases and J by 2 bases; unmatched bases: 10. The CDR3 is 16 amino acids. The CDR3 loop is CASSLSQGTGNQPQHF. DNA for the CDR3: TGTGCCAGCAGCCTATCCCAAGGGACAGGCAATCAGCCCCAGCATTTT. Using reference TRBV28 and TRBJ1-5 for the parts outside the CDR3, the full variable domain is DVKVTQSSRYLVKRTGEKVFLECVQDMDHENMFWYRQDPGLGLRLIYFSYDVKMKEKGDIPEGYSVSREKKERFSLILESASTNQTSMYLCASSLSQGTGNQPQHFGDGTRLSIL.

At least ten counts were recorded for this clone. The chain links TRBV5-5 to TRBJ1-2; D not certain. CDR1 is SGHKS, CDR2 YYEKEE, per germline (reference sequence). V lost 0 bases, J lost 2 bases, and 14 bases lay in between. The CDR3 runs to 16 residues. The CDR3, as DNA: TGTGCCAGCAGCTTGGCGTTTCCAGGCGGGAACTATGGCTACACCTTC. Translation: CASSLAFPGGNYGYTF.

This rearrangement joins TRBV4-2 to TRBJ2-1; 7 nucleotides agree with TRBD2. V was clipped by 0 bases and J by 8 bases; unmatched bases: 4. This CDR3 is 14 amino acids long. In germline, CDR1 is LGHNA, CDR2 YNFKEQ. CDR3 sequence: CASSQELTSHEQFF. Written as DNA, the CDR3 is TGTGCCAGCAGCCAAGAACTGACTAGCCATGAGCAGTTCTTC.

To note about this clone: Other DNA sequences in the sample encode the same CDR3. This rearrangement joins TRBV4-1 to TRBJ2-6; TRBD1 is a possible D gene (6 bases). This CDR3 contains 15 residues. CDR1 is MGHRA and CDR2 is YSYEKL in the germline V gene. Trimming removed 3 bases from V and 4 bases from J, with 10 bases in between. CDR3 in amino acids: CASSQDSSGANVLTF. Written as DNA, the CDR3 is TGCGCCAGCAGCCAGGACAGTTCCGGGGCCAACGTCCTGACTTTC.

The chain combines TRBV4-3 with TRBJ2-4; D gene uncertain. This CDR3 has 16 amino acids. The germline V gene has CDR1 LGHNA and CDR2 YSLEER. V shed 0 bases and J shed 1 base, with 10 bases lying between them. The CDR3 bases are TGCGCCAGCAGCCAAGATTCGTTTGCGGCCAAAAACATTCAGTACTTC. Translated: CASSQDSFAAKNIQYF.

The rearrangement joins TRBV30 to TRBJ1-6; possible D gene TRBD1, 5 bases. Germline V lookup: CDR1 GTSNPN, CDR2 SVGIG (reference sequence). Trimming removed 4 bases from V and 5 bases from J, with 12 bases in between. The CDR3 length is 14 residues. In DNA, the CDR3 is TGTGCCTGGACCCTGGGCAGGGATAATTCACCCCTCCACTTT. Translated: CAWTLGRDNSPLHF.